The clone carrying this T cell receptor beta chain was seen more than once but under ten times. The CDR3 is 14 amino acids. Germline V gives CDR1 LNHDA, CDR2 SQIVND (reference sequence). Per the original methods: Amplifying reference gene primers gave estimates of nucleated cell counts. The method was immunoSEQ multiplex PCR; TCRdb's version includes in-frame clones alone and lacks a portion of them. The V and J calls and clone size are taken from that table; D and trimming were inferred from the DNA. The data hold roughly 53,000 clones, with about nine tenths observed a single time. This specimen comes from a study of blood T cell repertoires in COVID-19. About the research overall: Donors in the United States, Italy and Spain gave samples during acute or convalescent COVID-19. PBMCs, B-cell-depleted T cells, or T cells were the source of the cDNA or gDNA that made up the material.

The rearrangement joins TRBV19 to TRBJ1-6, with no clear D. The sample consisted of peripheral blood. The TCR was taken from a human donor in a cohort sampled during active COVID-19. For the CDR3, the DNA is TGTGCTACGAGGTTGAGCTCCTATAATTCACCCCTCCACTTT. Encoded protein: CATRLSSYNSPLHF.